Listed here are 18 T cell receptor beta chains from one sample, sequenced in a study of blood T cell repertoires in COVID-19. Repertoires were generated with immunoSEQ multiplex PCR, while TCRdb's copy carries only in-frame clones and drops some. The repertoire holds around 200,000 clones, with about 88% as singletons. The specimen was peripheral blood. The receptors here all came from a man in his forties with active or convalescent COVID-19.

V gene TRBV27 combines with J gene TRBJ1-2; 7 bases map to TRBD1. Per germline, CDR1 MNHEY and CDR2 SMNVEV (reference sequence). The trim removed 4 bases at V and 5 bases at J, leaving 7 bases unmatched. There are 14 residues in the CDR3. The CDR3 loop is CASSSFDREYGYTF. Written as DNA, the CDR3 is TGTGCCAGCAGTTCCTTCGACAGGGAGTATGGCTACACCTTC.

This chain uses TRBV27 with TRBJ2-2; maybe TRBD2 (5 bases). CDR1 and CDR2 from the germline V gene are MNHEY and SMNVEV (reference sequence). V lost 8 bases and J lost 1, with 8 bases in between. The CDR3 has 13 residues. DNA for the CDR3: TGTGCCAGCCTGGGGAGGAACACCGGGGAGCTGTTTTTT. Its translation: CASLGRNTGELFF.

The chain carries TRBV3-1 (or the pseudogene TRBV3-2) and TRBJ1-6; no definite D call. Germline CDR1 is LGHDT and CDR2 is YNNKEL (reference sequence). The germline V and J ends were trimmed by 6 bases and 3 bases, with 15 bases remaining between them. The CDR3 runs to 16 residues. CDR3 sequence (DNA): TGTGCCAGCAGTTCCACTTCGAGGGACTATAATTCACCCCTCCACTTT. As protein: CASSSTSRDYNSPLHF.

This clone was counted a single time. The chain employs TRBV6-2 or TRBV6-3 and TRBJ1-1, with TRBD1 identical over 11 bases. Germline lookup yields CDR1 MNHEY and CDR2 SVGEGT. The V segment lost 5 bases and the J segment 8 bases; nucleotides outside the gene matches: 4. This CDR3 spans 13 amino acids. The CDR3 nucleotides are TGTGCCAGCAGTCCAGGGACAGGGGGAGAAGCTTTCTTT. It is translated as CASSPGTGGEAFF.

A single count supports this clone. The chain carries TRBV7-2 and TRBJ2-3, with D hard to call. V shed 8 bases and J shed 0 bases, with 9 bases lying between them. The germline V gene has CDR1 SGHTA and CDR2 FQGNSA. The CDR3 covers 13 residues. CDR3 sequence: CASAAWSTDTQYF. In DNA, the CDR3 is TGTGCCAGCGCGGCCTGGAGCACAGATACGCAGTATTTT.

This clone was seen only once. This rearrangement joins TRBV28 to TRBJ2-4; D is perhaps TRBD2 (5 bases). Trimming removed 2 bases at V and 4 bases at J, with 12 bases between. Germline V gene lookup returns CDR1 MDHEN and CDR2 SYDVKM. This CDR3 spans 15 amino acids. The CDR3 protein is CASSLLLRDKNIQYF. CDR3 DNA sequence: TGTGCCAGCAGTTTACTTCTCCGGGATAAAAACATTCAGTACTTC. Combining the CDR3 with reference TRBV28 and TRBJ2-4 gives the whole variable domain DVKVTQSSRYLVKRTGEKVFLECVQDMDHENMFWYRQDPGLGLRLIYFSYDVKMKEKGDIPEGYSVSREKKERFSLILESASTNQTSMYLCASSLLLRDKNIQYFGAGTRLSVL.

The chain couples TRBV6-5 to TRBJ2-7; D is perhaps TRBD1 (6 bases). The germline V and J ends were trimmed by 6 bases and 3 bases, with 18 bases remaining between them. Germline loops: CDR1 MNHEY, CDR2 SVGAGI. This CDR3 is built from 15 residues. Written as DNA, the CDR3 is TGTGCCAGCAGCCGATTACCGGGACATGACTACGAGCAGTACTTC. Translated, it gives CASSRLPGHDYEQYF.

This sequence joins TRBV7-9 and TRBJ2-3; a possible D gene is TRBD1 (6 bases). Per germline, CDR1 SEHNR and CDR2 FQNEAQ (reference sequence). The CDR3 extends over 15 amino acids. The germline V and J ends were trimmed by 1 base and 0 bases, with 8 bases remaining between them. The CDR3 is CASSLVTGSTDTQYF. The CDR3, as DNA: TGTGCCAGCAGCTTAGTCACAGGGAGCACAGATACGCAGTATTTT. The variable domain in full, with the rest retrieved from reference TRBV7-9 and TRBJ2-3, is DTGVSQNPRHKITKRGQNVTFRCDPISEHNRLYWYRQTLGQGPEFLTYFQNEAQLEKSRLLSDRFSAERPKGSFSTLEIQRTEQGDSAMYLCASSLVTGSTDTQYFGPGTRLTVL.

V is TRBV2 and J is TRBJ1-6; D is possibly TRBD1 (6 bases). Germline V gives CDR1 SNHLY, CDR2 FYNNEI. V gave up 7 bases and J gave up 6 bases, with 13 bases separating them. The CDR3 is made up of 14 amino acids. The chain's CDR3 is CASMTGTRNSPLHF. The CDR3 bases are TGTGCCAGCATGACGGGGACACGTAATTCACCCCTCCACTTT. The entire variable domain, with the rest obtained from reference TRBV2 and TRBJ1-6, is as follows: EPEVTQTPSHQVTQMGQEVILRCVPISNHLYFYWYRQILGQKVEFLVSFYNNEISEKSEIFDDQFSVERPDGSNFTLKIRSTKLEDSAMYFCASMTGTRNSPLHFGNGTRLTVT.

The rearrangement links TRBV28 to TRBJ1-2; D is perhaps TRBD1 (5 bases). The germline gives CDR1 MDHEN, CDR2 SYDVKM. CDR3 length equals 14 residues. Trimming removed 2 bases from V and 4 bases from J, with 11 bases in between. CDR3 nucleotide sequence: TGTGCCAGCAGTTTACCCGGGAGGGGCTATGGCTACACCTTC. Translation gives CASSLPGRGYGYTF.

J is TRBJ1-4 and V is TRBV28; 10 nucleotides line up with TRBD1. V gave up 7 bases and J gave up 7 bases; unmatched junction bases: 9. This CDR3 is 15 amino acids long. CDR1 is MDHEN, CDR2 SYDVKM, per germline. DNA of the CDR3: TGTGCCAGCACCGAAGTCGGGACAGGGGCTGAAAAACTGTTTTTT. Amino acids: CASTEVGTGAEKLFF. Together with reference TRBV28 and TRBJ1-4, the CDR3 gives the full variable domain: DVKVTQSSRYLVKRTGEKVFLECVQDMDHENMFWYRQDPGLGLRLIYFSYDVKMKEKGDIPEGYSVSREKKERFSLILESASTNQTSMYLCASTEVGTGAEKLFFGSGTQLSVL.

This chain joins TRBV7-9 and TRBJ2-2, with 8 bases aligning to TRBD2. The CDR3 contains 15 residues. Germline CDR1 reads SEHNR; CDR2 reads FQNEAQ (reference sequence). Unmatched junction bases numbered 4, after V lost 2 bases and J lost 5 bases. The CDR3 reads CASSLLAGGTGELFF. Written as DNA, the CDR3 is TGTGCCAGCAGCTTACTCGCGGGGGGAACCGGGGAGCTGTTTTTT.

This clone has only one observation. The V call is TRBV2, the J call TRBJ1-5; no reliable D call. Germline V CDR1 and CDR2: SNHLY, FYNNEI. This CDR3 has 15 amino acids. With 6 bases removed from V and 1 base from J, the gap between germline ends came to 13 bases. This CDR3 reads CASSSLTGSNQPQHF. As DNA, the CDR3 is TGTGCCAGCAGCAGTCTAACCGGGAGCAATCAGCCCCAGCATTTT.

J is TRBJ2-3 and V is TRBV28, with 11 bases fitting TRBD1. The germline V gene has CDR1 MDHEN and CDR2 SYDVKM. The CDR3 spans 15 residues. V was pared by 5 bases and J by 8 bases, with 9 bases of the junction left unmatched. For the CDR3, the DNA is TGTGCCAGCAGTCTTATGGGGACAGGGGGGGGTACGCAGTATTTT. Its protein product is CASSLMGTGGGTQYF.

The gene calls are TRBV15 and TRBJ1-2; D not certain. V gave up 5 bases and J gave up 7 bases, with 17 bases separating them. CDR1 is LNHNV, CDR2 YYDKDF, per germline (reference sequence). The CDR3 spans 14 residues. CDR3 amino acids: CATSDRSFPVGYTF. DNA of the CDR3: TGTGCCACCAGCGACCGTAGCTTCCCAGTTGGCTACACCTTC.

The V and J genes are TRBV4-1 and TRBJ2-1, with D maybe TRBD2 (6 bases). Germline lookup yields CDR1 MGHRA and CDR2 YSYEKL. This CDR3 is built from 14 residues. Trimming cost V 3 bases and J 7 bases, with 13 bases left between them. The DNA of the CDR3 is TGCGCCAGCAGCCAGTGGGACTTAAAGAATGAGCAGTTCTTC. Protein: CASSQWDLKNEQFF.

The rearrangement uses TRBV28 and TRBJ2-3; 10 nucleotides line up with TRBD1. The CDR3 has 14 residues. Trimming cost V 8 bases and J 2 bases; bases outside gene matches: 4. Germline V gene lookup returns CDR1 MDHEN and CDR2 SYDVKM. CDR3 bases: TGTGCCAGCGGGACAGGGGACAACACAGATACGCAGTATTTT. It codes for CASGTGDNTDTQYF.

Note on this clone: Different DNA sequences within this sample yield the same CDR3. V and J are TRBV5-4 and TRBJ1-1; D may be TRBD1 (5 bases). The CDR3 runs 15 residues. V lost 0 bases, J lost 0 bases, and 9 bases lay in between. Germline assignment: CDR1 SGHNT and CDR2 YYREEE (reference sequence). The CDR3 region is CASSLGQGLNTEAFF. The CDR3 DNA is TGTGCCAGCAGCTTGGGGCAGGGCCTGAACACTGAAGCTTTCTTT.